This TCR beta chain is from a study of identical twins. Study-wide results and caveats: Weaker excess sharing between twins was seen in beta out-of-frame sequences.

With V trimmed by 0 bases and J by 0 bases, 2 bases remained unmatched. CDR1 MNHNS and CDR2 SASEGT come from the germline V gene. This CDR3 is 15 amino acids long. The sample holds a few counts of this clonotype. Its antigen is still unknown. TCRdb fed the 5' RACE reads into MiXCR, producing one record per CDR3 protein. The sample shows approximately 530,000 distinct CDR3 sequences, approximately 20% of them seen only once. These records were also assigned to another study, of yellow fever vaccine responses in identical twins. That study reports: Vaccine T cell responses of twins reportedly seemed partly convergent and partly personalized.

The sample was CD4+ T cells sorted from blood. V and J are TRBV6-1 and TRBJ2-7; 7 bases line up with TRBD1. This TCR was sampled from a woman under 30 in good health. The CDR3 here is CASSEAPGGSYEQYF. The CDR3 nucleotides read TGTGCCAGCAGTGAAGCGCCAGGGGGCTCCTACGAGCAGTACTTC.